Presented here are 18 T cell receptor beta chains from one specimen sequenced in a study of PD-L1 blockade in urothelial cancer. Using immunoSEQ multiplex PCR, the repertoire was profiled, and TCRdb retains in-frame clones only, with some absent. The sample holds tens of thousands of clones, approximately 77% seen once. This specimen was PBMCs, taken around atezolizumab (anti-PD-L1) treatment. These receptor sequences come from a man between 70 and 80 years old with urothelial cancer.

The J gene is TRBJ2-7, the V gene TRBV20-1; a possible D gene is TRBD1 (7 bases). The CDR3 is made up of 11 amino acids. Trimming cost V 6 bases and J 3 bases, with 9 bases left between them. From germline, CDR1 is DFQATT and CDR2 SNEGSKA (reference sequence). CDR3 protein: CSARGDYEQYF. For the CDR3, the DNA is TGCAGTGCCAGGGGGGACTACGAGCAGTACTTC.

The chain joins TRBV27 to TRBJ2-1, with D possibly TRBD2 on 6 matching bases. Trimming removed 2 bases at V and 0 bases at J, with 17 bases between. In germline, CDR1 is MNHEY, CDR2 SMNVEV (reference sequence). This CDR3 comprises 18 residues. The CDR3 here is CASSLIVDWRDSYNEQFF. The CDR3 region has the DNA TGTGCCAGCAGTTTAATAGTCGACTGGCGGGACTCCTACAATGAGCAGTTCTTC.

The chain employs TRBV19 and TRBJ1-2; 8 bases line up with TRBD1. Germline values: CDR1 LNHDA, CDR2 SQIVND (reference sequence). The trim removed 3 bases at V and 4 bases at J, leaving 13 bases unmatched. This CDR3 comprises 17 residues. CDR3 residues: CASSMAGRPGGRYGYTF. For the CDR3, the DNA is TGTGCCAGTAGTATGGCGGGGAGGCCAGGGGGCCGCTATGGCTACACCTTC.

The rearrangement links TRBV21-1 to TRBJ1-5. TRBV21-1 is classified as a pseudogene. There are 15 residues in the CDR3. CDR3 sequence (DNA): TGTGCCAGCAGCTTTGCGCGGAATAGCAATCAGCCCCAGCATTTT. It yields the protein CASSFARNSNQPQHF.

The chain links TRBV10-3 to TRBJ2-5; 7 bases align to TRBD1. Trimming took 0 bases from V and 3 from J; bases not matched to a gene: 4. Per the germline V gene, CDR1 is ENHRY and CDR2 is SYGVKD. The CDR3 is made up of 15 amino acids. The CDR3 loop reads CAISESGTDEETQYF. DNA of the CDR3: TGTGCCATCAGTGAGTCGGGGACAGATGAAGAGACCCAGTACTTC.

CDR3 protein: CASSYSRAGEQFF. The CDR3 DNA follows: TGTGCCAGCAGTTACTCCAGGGCTGGTGAGCAGTTCTTC. The genes are TRBV6-5 and TRBJ2-1, with D perhaps matching TRBD1 (5 bases). Trimming removed 0 bases at V and 9 bases at J, with 9 bases between. There are 13 residues in the CDR3. Germline CDR1 MNHEY, CDR2 SVGAGI.

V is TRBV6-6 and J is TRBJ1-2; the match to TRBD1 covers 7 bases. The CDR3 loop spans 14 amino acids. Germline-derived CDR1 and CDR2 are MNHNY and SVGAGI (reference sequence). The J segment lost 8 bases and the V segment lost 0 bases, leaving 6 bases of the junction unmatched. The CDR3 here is CASSYSITGDGYTF. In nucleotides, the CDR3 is TGTGCCAGCAGTTACTCCATTACAGGGGACGGCTACACCTTC.

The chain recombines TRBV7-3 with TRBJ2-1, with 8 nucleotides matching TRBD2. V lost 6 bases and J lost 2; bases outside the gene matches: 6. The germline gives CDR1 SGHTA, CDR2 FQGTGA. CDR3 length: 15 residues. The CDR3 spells CASRPTSGAYNEQFF. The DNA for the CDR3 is TGTGCCAGCAGACCCACTAGCGGAGCCTACAATGAGCAGTTCTTC.

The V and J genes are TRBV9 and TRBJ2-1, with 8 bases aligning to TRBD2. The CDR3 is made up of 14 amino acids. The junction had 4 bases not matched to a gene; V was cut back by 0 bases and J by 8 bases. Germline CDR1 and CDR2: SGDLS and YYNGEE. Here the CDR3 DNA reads TGTGCCAGCAGCGTAGAGGGACTAGTGGATGAGCAGTTCTTC. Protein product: CASSVEGLVDEQFF. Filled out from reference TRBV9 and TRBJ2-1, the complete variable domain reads DSGVTQTPKHLITATGQRVTLRCSPRSGDLSVYWYQQSLDQGLQFLIQYYNGEERAKGNILERFSAQQFPDLHSELNLSSLELGDSALYFCASSVEGLVDEQFFGPGTRLTVL.

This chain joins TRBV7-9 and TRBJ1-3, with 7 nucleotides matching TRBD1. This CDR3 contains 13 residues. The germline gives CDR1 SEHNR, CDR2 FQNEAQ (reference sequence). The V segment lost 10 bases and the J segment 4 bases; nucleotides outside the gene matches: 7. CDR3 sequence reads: CAIEGATGNTIYF. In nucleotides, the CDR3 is TGTGCCATCGAGGGGGCAACCGGAAACACCATATATTTT.

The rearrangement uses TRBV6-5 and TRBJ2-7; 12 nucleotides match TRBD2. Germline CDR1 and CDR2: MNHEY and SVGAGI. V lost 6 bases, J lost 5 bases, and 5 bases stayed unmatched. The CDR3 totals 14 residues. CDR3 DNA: TGTGCCAGCAGCCGACTAGCGGGAGTTGACGAGCAGTACTTC. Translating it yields CASSRLAGVDEQYF.

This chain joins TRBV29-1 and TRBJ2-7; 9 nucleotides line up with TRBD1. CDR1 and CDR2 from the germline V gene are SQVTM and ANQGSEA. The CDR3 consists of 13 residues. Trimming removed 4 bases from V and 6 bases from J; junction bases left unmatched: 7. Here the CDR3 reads CSVVGQGLGEQYF. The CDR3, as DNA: TGCAGCGTTGTGGGACAGGGTCTGGGCGAGCAGTACTTC.

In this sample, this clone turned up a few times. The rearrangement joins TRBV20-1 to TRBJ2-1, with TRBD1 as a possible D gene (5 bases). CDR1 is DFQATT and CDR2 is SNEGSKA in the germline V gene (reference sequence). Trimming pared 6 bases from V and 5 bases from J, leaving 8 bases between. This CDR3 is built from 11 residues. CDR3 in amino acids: CSAFRDNEQFF. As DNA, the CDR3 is TGCAGTGCATTCAGGGACAATGAGCAGTTCTTC.

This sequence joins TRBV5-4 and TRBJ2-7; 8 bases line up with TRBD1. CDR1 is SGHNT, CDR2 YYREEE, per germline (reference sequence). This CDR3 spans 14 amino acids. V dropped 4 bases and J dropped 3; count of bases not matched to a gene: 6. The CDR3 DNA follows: TGTGCCAGCAGCACGGGACAGGCGTACTACGAGCAGTACTTC. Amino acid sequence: CASSTGQAYYEQYF.

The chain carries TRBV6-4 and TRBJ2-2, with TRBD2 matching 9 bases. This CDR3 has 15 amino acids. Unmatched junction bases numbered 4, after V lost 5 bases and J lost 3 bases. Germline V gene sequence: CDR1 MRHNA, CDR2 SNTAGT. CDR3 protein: CASSLLAGYTGELFF. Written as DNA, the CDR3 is TGTGCCAGCAGTCTACTAGCGGGCTACACCGGGGAGCTGTTTTTT.

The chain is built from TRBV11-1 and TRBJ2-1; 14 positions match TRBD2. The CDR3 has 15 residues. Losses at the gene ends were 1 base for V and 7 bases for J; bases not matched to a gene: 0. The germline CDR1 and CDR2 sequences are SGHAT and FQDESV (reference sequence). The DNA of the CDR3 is TGTGCCAGCAGCTTAGGGACTAGCGGGAGGAATGAGCAGTTCTTC. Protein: CASSLGTSGRNEQFF.

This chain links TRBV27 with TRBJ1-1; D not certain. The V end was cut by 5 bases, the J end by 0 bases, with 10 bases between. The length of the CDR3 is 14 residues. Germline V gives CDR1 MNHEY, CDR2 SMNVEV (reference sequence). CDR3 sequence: CASSPRGLNTEAFF. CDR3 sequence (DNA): TGTGCCAGCAGTCCCCGAGGGTTGAACACTGAAGCTTTCTTT.

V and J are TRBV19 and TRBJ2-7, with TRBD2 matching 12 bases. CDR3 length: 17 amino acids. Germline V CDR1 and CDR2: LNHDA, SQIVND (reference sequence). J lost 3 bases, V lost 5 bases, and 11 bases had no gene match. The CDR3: CASSDTRTSGKSYEQYF. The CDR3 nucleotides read TGTGCCAGTAGTGATACCAGGACTAGCGGGAAAAGCTACGAGCAGTACTTC.